The 20 T cell receptor beta chains below all came from one sample that was sequenced in a study of cytomegalovirus exposure and HLA in healthy donors. In the PCR, 60 Vbeta and 13 Jbeta primers were used. Sequencing used immunoSEQ multiplex PCR; TCRdb keeps in-frame clones, though not all of them. The sample records over 70,000 clones, about three quarters being singletons. The sample taken for sequencing was PBMCs. The receptor source for this set is a man aged 50 to 60 in good health and CMV-seropositive.

This sequence joins TRBV2 and TRBJ1-4; 7 bases are shared with TRBD1. The CDR3 sequence is 13 residues long. V dropped 6 bases and J dropped 8; count of bases not matched to a gene: 6. Germline CDR1 reads SNHLY; CDR2 reads FYNNEI. CDR3 DNA: TGTGCCAGCAGACCCGGGACAGTGGAAAAACTGTTTTTT. Translation gives CASRPGTVEKLFF.

The chain carries TRBV4-1 and TRBJ2-5; the D gene is possibly TRBD2 (6 bases). The CDR3 covers 16 residues. Germline values: CDR1 MGHRA, CDR2 YSYEKL. V was clipped by 2 bases and J by 4 bases, with 17 bases between them. This chain's CDR3 is CASSQFPGLSRETQYF. The CDR3 nucleotides are TGCGCCAGCAGCCAATTCCCGGGACTTTCCCGAGAGACCCAGTACTTC.

This CDR3 reads CASGPPSRGFWGNQPQHF. CDR3 in DNA: TGTGCTAGTGGTCCCCCCAGCCGAGGGTTTTGGGGCAATCAGCCCCAGCATTTT. This rearrangement joins TRBV12-5 to TRBJ1-5; D gene uncertain. Trimming stripped 5 bases from V and 2 bases from J, with 22 bases between. This CDR3 contains 18 residues. Per germline, CDR1 LGHNT and CDR2 FRNRAP.

The rearrangement joins TRBV18 to TRBJ1-2, with D maybe TRBD1 (6 bases). V shed 2 bases and J shed 0 bases, with 10 bases lying between them. CDR1 and CDR2 from the germline V gene are KGHSH and LQKENI. The CDR3 is 15 residues long. As DNA, the CDR3 is TGTGCCAGCTCACCAGTGGGACAACCTAACTATGGCTACACCTTC. This codes for CASSPVGQPNYGYTF.

A single count supports this clone. V usage is TRBV6-5 and J usage is TRBJ2-7, with TRBD2 identical over 10 bases. The CDR3 totals 14 residues. V gave up 6 bases and J gave up 2 bases; unmatched junction bases: 4. Germline CDR1 is MNHEY and CDR2 is SVGAGI. As DNA, the CDR3 is TGTGCCAGCAGGGGACTAGCGATCCCCTACGAGCAGTACTTC. Translated: CASRGLAIPYEQYF.

The chain joins TRBV19 to TRBJ2-1; D gene ambiguous. The CDR3 runs 14 residues. Trimming shortened V by 4 bases and J by 2 bases, and 9 bases separated the two germline ends. CDR1 and CDR2 (germline): LNHDA, SQIVND (reference sequence). CDR3 DNA: TGTGCCAGTAGTAGGGCGATCCCCTACAATGAGCAGTTCTTC. Its protein product is CASSRAIPYNEQFF.

This clone came up a few times. This sequence joins TRBV5-1 and TRBJ2-5, with a possible D match to TRBD1 (6 bases). The CDR3 contains 14 residues. V was trimmed by 0 bases and J by 5 bases, leaving 11 bases between them. Per the germline V gene, CDR1 is SGHRS and CDR2 is YFSETQ. CDR3: CASSLGQGSETQYF. CDR3 in DNA: TGCGCCAGCAGCTTGGGGCAGGGGAGCGAGACCCAGTACTTC. Full variable domain (rest looked up from reference TRBV5-1 and TRBJ2-5): KAGVTQTPRYLIKTRGQQVTLSCSPISGHRSVSWYQQTPGQGLQFLFEYFSETQRNKGNFPGRFSGRQFSNSRSEMNVSTLELGDSALYLCASSLGQGSETQYFGPGTRLLVL.

The chain has TRBV5-1 and TRBJ2-1; 9 bases line up with TRBD1. Trimming removed 0 bases from V and 7 bases from J; junction bases left unmatched: 8. The germline gives CDR1 SGHRS, CDR2 YFSETQ. The CDR3 sequence is 16 residues long. The CDR3 here is CASSLAPGTGRNEQFF. The CDR3 DNA follows: TGCGCCAGCAGCTTGGCCCCGGGGACAGGGAGGAATGAGCAGTTCTTC.

The chain joins TRBV6-1 to TRBJ1-1; 8 bases are shared with TRBD1. The ends lost 6 bases at V and 3 bases at J; junction bases unmatched: 6. The length of the CDR3 is 14 residues. Germline assignment: CDR1 MNHNS and CDR2 SASEGT. The CDR3 spells CASSETRGHTEAFF. In nucleotides, the CDR3 is TGTGCCAGCAGCGAAACCAGGGGGCACACTGAAGCTTTCTTT.

The chain carries TRBV5-1 and TRBJ2-2; D possibly corresponds to TRBD1 (6 bases). V was pared by 4 bases and J by 0 bases, with 10 bases between. Per germline, CDR1 SGHRS and CDR2 YFSETQ. The CDR3 runs 15 residues. Here the CDR3 reads CASSRDNPNTGELFF. The CDR3 bases are TGCGCCAGCAGCCGGGACAACCCGAACACCGGGGAGCTGTTTTTT.

This chain connects TRBV5-6 to TRBJ1-6; D call uncertain. Germline V gene sequence: CDR1 SGHDT, CDR2 YYEEEE. V gave up 0 bases and J gave up 7 bases, with 11 bases separating them. The CDR3 covers 15 residues. This chain's CDR3 is CASSLGRGINSPLHF. CDR3 in DNA: TGTGCCAGCAGCTTGGGACGAGGCATAAATTCACCCCTCCACTTT.

Comment on this clone: At one end, the junction sequence differs from germline, possibly due to a read error. This chain links TRBV18 with TRBJ1-1; D is possibly TRBD1 (6 bases). The CDR3 spans 15 residues. Germline CDR1 is KGHSH and CDR2 is LQKENI. DNA for the CDR3: TGTGCCAGCTCACCCGGACAGTTCATGAACGCTGAAGCTTTCTTT. Its translation is CASSPGQFMNAEAFF.

This chain joins TRBV7-9 and TRBJ2-6, with a possible D match to TRBD1 (5 bases). Trimming pared 7 bases from V and 2 bases from J, leaving 15 bases between. The germline CDR1 and CDR2 sequences are SEHNR and FQNEAQ (reference sequence). The CDR3 totals 16 residues. The CDR3 sequence: CASIQPQGTGANVLTF. The CDR3 nucleotides are TGTGCCAGCATCCAACCGCAGGGTACTGGGGCCAACGTCCTGACTTTC.

The chain links TRBV29-1 to TRBJ2-5, with D maybe TRBD2 (6 bases). This CDR3 contains 13 residues. V was shortened by 2 bases and J by 5 bases, with 12 bases between the two germline ends. The germline V gene has CDR1 SQVTM and CDR2 ANQGSEA. The CDR3 loop reads CSVEILATETQYF. CDR3 bases: TGCAGCGTTGAAATCCTAGCGACGGAGACCCAGTACTTC.

The chain's CDR3 is CSVEGLAGGVSTDTQYF. CDR3 DNA sequence: TGCAGCGTTGAAGGACTAGCGGGAGGCGTGAGCACAGATACGCAGTATTTT. The rearrangement joins TRBV29-1 to TRBJ2-3, with 13 bases identical to TRBD2. V shed 1 base, J shed 0 bases, and the junction held 4 bases outside the gene matches. The germline gives CDR1 SQVTM, CDR2 ANQGSEA. CDR3 length: 17 amino acids.

CDR3 sequence (DNA): TGTGCCAGCAGTTTCGGGGTGTCCTACGAGCAGTACTTC. This sequence encodes CASSFGVSYEQYF. The chain uses TRBV27 and TRBJ2-7; D is perhaps TRBD2 (5 bases). From germline, CDR1 is MNHEY and CDR2 SMNVEV (reference sequence). The CDR3 sequence is 13 residues long. Deletions cut 3 bases from V and 1 base from J, with 7 bases between.

The gene calls are TRBV19 and TRBJ2-1; 10 nucleotides match TRBD2. Per germline, CDR1 LNHDA and CDR2 SQIVND (reference sequence). CDR3 length: 14 residues. J was trimmed by 7 bases and V by 9 bases; bases with no gene match: 9. The CDR3 DNA is TGTGCCAGCACTAAACCGGGACTAGCGAATGAGCAGTTCTTC. Protein product: CASTKPGLANEQFF. Combining the CDR3 with reference TRBV19 and TRBJ2-1 gives the whole variable domain DGGITQSPKYLFRKEGQNVTLSCEQNLNHDAMYWYRQDPGQGLRLIYYSQIVNDFQKGDIAEGYSVSREKKESFPLTVTSAQKNPTAFYLCASTKPGLANEQFFGPGTRLTVL.

The rearrangement links TRBV5-1 to TRBJ2-3; a possible D gene is TRBD2 (6 bases). CDR3 length equals 14 residues. Germline loops: CDR1 SGHRS, CDR2 YFSETQ. Trimming took off 4 bases at V and 2 bases at J, with 11 bases between the two ends. CDR3 sequence (DNA): TGCGCCAGCAGCGCGGGACTTGACACAGATACGCAGTATTTT. It specifies CASSAGLDTDTQYF.

The chain couples TRBV5-8 to TRBJ2-6; 7 bases agree with TRBD1. Germline-derived CDR1 and CDR2 are SGHTS and YDEGEE. The CDR3 runs 17 residues. The junction had 5 bases not matched to a gene; V was cut back by 0 bases and J by 2 bases. This CDR3 reads CASSLALTGAGANVLTF. Written as DNA, the CDR3 is TGTGCCAGCAGCTTGGCCCTAACAGGGGCTGGGGCCAACGTCCTGACTTTC.

The rearrangement links TRBV6-5 to TRBJ2-2; no definite D call. Deletions cut 0 bases from V and 5 bases from J, with 13 bases between. CDR1 and CDR2 from the germline V gene are MNHEY and SVGAGI. CDR3 length: 16 amino acids. CDR3 in amino acids: CASSYSPLGGTGELFF. The CDR3 DNA reads as TGTGCCAGCAGTTACTCCCCCCTAGGTGGGACCGGGGAGCTGTTTTTT.